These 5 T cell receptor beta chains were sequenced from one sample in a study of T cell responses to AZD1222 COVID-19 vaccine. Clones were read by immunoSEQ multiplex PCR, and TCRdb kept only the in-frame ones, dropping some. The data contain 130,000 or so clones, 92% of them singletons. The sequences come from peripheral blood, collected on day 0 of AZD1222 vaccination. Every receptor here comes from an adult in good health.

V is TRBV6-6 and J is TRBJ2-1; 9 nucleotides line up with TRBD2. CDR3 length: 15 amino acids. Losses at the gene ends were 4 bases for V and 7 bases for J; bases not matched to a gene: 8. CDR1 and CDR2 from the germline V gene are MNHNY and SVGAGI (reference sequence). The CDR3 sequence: CASSLNSGSYNEQFF. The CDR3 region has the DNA TGTGCCAGCAGTTTAAATAGCGGGAGTTATAATGAGCAGTTCTTC.

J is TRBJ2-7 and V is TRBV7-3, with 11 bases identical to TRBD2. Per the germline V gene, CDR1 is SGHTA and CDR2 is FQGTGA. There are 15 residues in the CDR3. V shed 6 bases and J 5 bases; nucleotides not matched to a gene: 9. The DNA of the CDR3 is TGTGCCAGCAGGTCAACTAGCGGGGGATGGAACGAGCAGTACTTC. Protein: CASRSTSGGWNEQYF.

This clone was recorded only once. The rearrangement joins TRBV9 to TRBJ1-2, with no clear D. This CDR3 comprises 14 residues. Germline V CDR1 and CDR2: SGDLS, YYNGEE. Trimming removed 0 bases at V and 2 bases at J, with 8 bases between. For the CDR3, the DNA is TGTGCCAGCAGCGTAGATCCGGGGAACTATGGCTACACCTTC. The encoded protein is CASSVDPGNYGYTF.

The CDR3 loop reads CASNPTGTGPQHF. CDR3 DNA sequence: TGTGCCAGCAACCCGACAGGTACGGGGCCCCAGCATTTT. This chain links TRBV6-5 with TRBJ1-5, with a weak D call TRBD1 (6 bases). The CDR3 covers 13 residues. The germline V and J ends were trimmed by 7 bases and 9 bases, with 16 bases remaining between them. Germline lookup yields CDR1 MNHEY and CDR2 SVGAGI.

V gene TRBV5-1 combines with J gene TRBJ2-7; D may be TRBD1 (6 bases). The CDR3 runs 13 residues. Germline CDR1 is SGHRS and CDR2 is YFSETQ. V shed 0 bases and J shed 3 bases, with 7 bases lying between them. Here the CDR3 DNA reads TGCGCCAGCAGCTTGGGACAGGTCTACGAGCAGTACTTC. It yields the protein CASSLGQVYEQYF.